This T cell receptor (beta chain) was profiled in a study of blood T cells in healthy people across ages. Primers used in a second PCR of roughly 7 to 11 cycles were a sample-barcoded 5' primer and a J-beta primer mix. One entry per CDR3 protein results from TCRdb running MiXCR on the 5' RACE reads. The sample includes about 730,000 distinct CDR3 sequences, 43% seen only once; the top ten take 20%. Germline assignment: CDR1 SGHDN and CDR2 FVKESK. J lost 9 bases, V lost 3 bases, and 8 bases had no gene match. CDR3 size: 16 residues. J is TRBJ2-1 and V is TRBV14; 13 nucleotides align to TRBD2. This TCR derives from a woman in her fifties or sixties in good health. The sequencing input was blood. The DNA of the CDR3 is TGTGCCAGCAGCCATCGGACTAGCGGGAGTTCTGGTGAGCAGTTCTTC. Amino acids: CASSHRTSGSSGEQFF.